Listed below are T cell receptor beta chains from one sample, sequenced in a study of blood T cell repertoires in COVID-19. The protocol was immunoSEQ multiplex PCR, while the TCRdb copy is restricted to in-frame clones and leaves out a portion. The sample shows around 270,000 clones, 70% to 90% of them seen only once. Sequences were obtained from peripheral blood. The receptors were sampled from a man aged 25-45 years with active or convalescent COVID-19. Each CDR3 is given with its conserved first and last residue. D genes are given only for firm matches.

J gene | D gene | V gene | CDR3 protein
TRBJ2-7 | TRBD1 | TRBV5-8 | CASSLPGQGARRDEQYF
TRBJ1-1 | . | TRBV12-5 | CASGLATEQSEAFF
TRBJ1-2 | TRBD1 | TRBV7-2 | CASSSRQGMGYTF
TRBJ2-5 | . | TRBV4-1 | CASSQGVSETQYF
TRBJ2-7 | . | TRBV9 | CASSAHWGPRHEQYF
TRBJ2-1 | . | TRBV30 | CAWSVLSGSNEQFF
TRBJ2-6 | . | TRBV9 | CASSTRTANVSGANVLTF
TRBJ2-7 | TRBD1 | TRBV7-9 | CASSTGQFGEQYF
TRBJ2-3 | TRBD1 | TRBV2 | CASSRQGAGTDTQYF
TRBJ2-3 | . | TRBV3-1/TRBV3-2 | CASSQGSWLAVTQYF
TRBJ2-3 | . | TRBV28 | CASIGLSDTQYF
TRBJ2-5 | . | TRBV21-1 | CASSKVKTGIGMLETQYF
TRBJ1-2 | . | TRBV7-9 | CASVEASPANYGYTF
TRBJ1-1 | . | TRBV19 | CASTEWIGGRAEAFF
TRBJ1-1 | . | TRBV7-2 | CASSQQGNTEAFF
TRBJ2-1 | . | TRBV19 | CASSTGVNEQFF
TRBJ1-6 | TRBD1 | TRBV30 | CAWSEQGYYNSPLHF
TRBJ1-5 | . | TRBV15 | CATSRRGGTQPQHF
TRBJ1-3 | . | TRBV3-1/TRBV3-2 | CASSQDYAGNTIYF
TRBJ2-3 | . | TRBV6-2/TRBV6-3 | CASSPPRGTDTQYF
TRBJ2-3 | . | TRBV5-4 | CASSLIRVSTDTQYF
TRBJ1-1 | . | TRBV2 | CASPGGWGGTEAFF
TRBJ2-7 | TRBD2 | TRBV7-2 | CASSLAGLAGTLPYEQYF
TRBJ2-5 | TRBD2 | TRBV19 | CASSIREGSETQYF
TRBJ2-5 | . | TRBV7-9 | CASRKTGSFGETQYF
TRBJ1-1 | . | TRBV6-6 | CASTRDKSTEAFF
TRBJ2-3 | . | TRBV9 | CASSVGVLTDTQYF
TRBJ1-1 | . | TRBV5-4 | CASSFGPGEAFF
TRBJ1-1 | TRBD1 | TRBV30 | CAWRTGGYTEAFF
TRBJ2-1 | . | TRBV18 | CASSDGVSYNEQFF
TRBJ2-6 | TRBD1 | TRBV9 | CASSVRTGGSGANVLTF
TRBJ2-1 | . | TRBV9 | CASSVGTGDRKFF
TRBJ2-3 | TRBD2 | TRBV9 | CASRPLAGTDTQYF
TRBJ2-3 | TRBD1 | TRBV9 | CASSVSLAGGVTDTQYF
TRBJ2-5 | TRBD1 | TRBV7-2 | CASSLDLPTGGDGTQYF
TRBJ2-1 | TRBD1 | TRBV4-1 | CASSHANGDRVYNEQFF
TRBJ1-2 | . | TRBV27 | CASGRTENYGYTF
TRBJ2-3 | . | TRBV5-6 | CASSSGSDTQYF
TRBJ1-6 | . | TRBV5-4 | CASSLTGQVNSPLHF
TRBJ1-4 | TRBD1 | TRBV28 | CASSKRQGREKLFF
TRBJ2-7 | TRBD1 | TRBV18 | CASSVLEAGGREQYF
TRBJ2-7 | . | TRBV11-2 | CASSLEAGTYEQYF
TRBJ2-5 | . | TRBV3-1/TRBV3-2 | CASSQGVGARETQYF
TRBJ1-4 | . | TRBV18 | CASSPSGQGGEKLFF
TRBJ1-2 | TRBD1 | TRBV9 | CASSVDRDRGRFFVGYTF
TRBJ1-4 | . | TRBV30 | CAWRGQGLRTEKLFF
TRBJ2-7 | . | TRBV5-6 | CASSLSFYEQYF
TRBJ1-1 | TRBD1 | TRBV6-1 | CASSDPGQGRVTEAFF
TRBJ1-2 | TRBD1 | TRBV5-4 | CASSLRTGGSYGYTF
TRBJ2-7 | TRBD1 | TRBV7-8 | CASSQSLGQHYEQYF
TRBJ1-5 | . | TRBV19 | CASSLRQDYSNQPQHF
TRBJ2-1 | TRBD2 | TRBV9 | CASSVVSGGAQPEQFF
TRBJ2-2 | . | TRBV14 | CASSQVRASNTGELFF
TRBJ1-5 | . | TRBV19 | CASRGGRGQPQHF
TRBJ1-6 | . | TRBV28 | CASSTNYQGYNSPLHF
TRBJ1-5 | . | TRBV25-1 | CASSESQGIGQPQHF